This TCR beta chain derives from a study of early T cells in non-severe SARS-CoV-2 infection. Attachment of unique molecular identifiers was made to individual cDNA molecules. TCRdb used MiXCR to reprocess the 5' RACE reads, holding one entry per CDR3 protein. The sample records about 60,000 distinct CDR3 sequences, 8.5% to 9.5% being singletons. Looked up from germline, CDR1 is SGHDT and CDR2 is YYEEEE. Trimming took off 1 base at V and 5 bases at J, with 18 bases between the two ends. The CDR3 runs to 16 residues. The sample taken for sequencing was whole blood. The rearrangement links TRBV5-6 to TRBJ2-5; D possibly matches TRBD1 or TRBD2 (5 bases each). This sequence was found in an adult who was a healthcare worker with PCR-confirmed SARS-CoV-2 infection or an uninfected control (not recorded which). The CDR3 loop reads CASSLLRGDERETQYF. CDR3 in DNA: TGTGCCAGCAGCTTGTTGAGGGGAGACGAGCGGGAGACCCAGTACTTC.